The rows below give T cell receptor beta chains drawn from one sample of a study of identical twins. TCRdb reprocessed the 5' RACE reads via MiXCR and lists one record per CDR3 protein. The table has about 470,000 distinct CDR3 sequences, approximately 25% seen once. The data were also submitted as part of a second study, on T cells expressing NK-cell markers.

The source material was CD4+ T cells sorted from blood. The source of these receptors is a woman aged 18-35 years in good health. Each CDR3 is given with its conserved first and last residue. The D gene is left open where the match is weak. A row's size may be missing; if present it is once, few, many or a size class.

.,few,TRBJ2-7,TRBV11-2,CASSTSLEQYF,TGTGCCAGCAGTACTAGCCTAGAGCAGTACTTC
.,once,TRBJ2-1,TRBV5-7,CAISPGGDSYNEQFF,TGTGCCATCAGCCCCGGGGGCGACTCCTACAATGAGCAGTTCTTC
.,.,TRBJ1-1,TRBV11-3,CASSRVGGLRTEAFF,TGTGCCAGCAGCCGCGTAGGGGGATTGCGGACTGAAGCTTTCTTT
.,.,TRBJ1-3,TRBV30,CAWSTMSGNTIYF,TGTGCCTGGAGTACTATGTCTGGAAACACCATATATTTT
.,few,TRBJ2-1,TRBV18,CASSQETSHNEQFF,TGTGCCAGCTCACAAGAGACTAGTCACAATGAGCAGTTCTTC
TRBD1,.,TRBJ2-7,TRBV3-1,CASSHGTGPYEQYF,TGTGCCAGCAGCCATGGGACAGGGCCCTACGAGCAGTACTTC
.,few,TRBJ2-7,TRBV20-1,CSARGDLPGEQYF,TGCAGTGCTAGAGGGGACCTACCGGGTGAGCAGTACTTC
TRBD2,.,TRBJ2-1,TRBV12-5,CASGLAPASGGNEQFF,TGTGCTAGTGGTTTGGCACCTGCTAGCGGGGGCAATGAGCAGTTCTTC
.,.,TRBJ2-1,TRBV9,CASSLTGLSEQFF,TGTGCCAGCTCCTTAACAGGGTTAAGTGAGCAGTTCTTC
.,few,TRBJ1-1,TRBV5-1,CASSPRGEKNTEAFF,TGCGCCAGCAGCCCCAGAGGGGAAAAGAACACTGAAGCTTTCTTT
.,few,TRBJ2-4,TRBV7-8,CASSLGQENIQYF,TGTGCCAGCAGCTTAGGACAGGAAAACATTCAGTACTTC